A selection of T cell receptor beta chains follows, all from one sample in a study of liver allograft versus peripheral blood T cells. One entry per CDR3 protein, called by TCRdb with MiXCR from the reads. The data contain several thousand distinct CDR3 sequences, over 14% of them singletons. These receptors originate from a human patient who had a liver transplant. The T cells may partly be graft donor cells. CDR3s include the opening cysteine and the closing phenylalanine or tryptophan. Each record gives: CDR3 DNA, CDR3 protein, D gene, CDR3 length, J gene, clone size, V gene. The D gene is left open where the match is weak. Rows give clone size only sometimes, using once, few, many, or a class for an expanded clone.

DNA: TGTGCCAGCAGCTTGTTTGGTCTTGACTATGGCTACACCTTC; CDR3: CASSLFGLDYGYTF; D: -; length: 14; J: TRBJ1-2; size: medium-sized; V: TRBV5-6
DNA: TGTGCCAGCAGCCAAGGTGTAAGTTCACCCCTCCACTTT; CDR3: CASSQGVSSPLHF; D: -; length: 13; J: TRBJ1-6; size: -; V: TRBV3-1
DNA: TGCAGCGTTGAAGGCGGACAGGAATTTGAAGCTTTCTTT; CDR3: CSVEGGQEFEAFF; D: TRBD1; length: 13; J: TRBJ1-1; size: medium-sized; V: TRBV29-1
DNA: TGTGCCAGCATCGGGACAGCCTCTTATGGCTACACCTTC; CDR3: CASIGTASYGYTF; D: TRBD1; length: 13; J: TRBJ1-2; size: many; V: TRBV28
DNA: TGTGCCAGCAGCCTGACAGGGAGTGAAAAACTGTTTTTT; CDR3: CASSLTGSEKLFF; D: TRBD1; length: 13; J: TRBJ1-4; size: medium-sized; V: TRBV5-6
DNA: TGTGCCAGCAGTTACTGGGTAGGCGGCGTCTACGAGCAGTACTTC; CDR3: CASSYWVGGVYEQYF; D: -; length: 15; J: TRBJ2-7; size: many; V: TRBV6-2/TRBV6-3
DNA: TGTGCCAGCAGTTTAGGGGGGGCCTCGCGGGGCTACACCTTC; CDR3: CASSLGGASRGYTF; D: -; length: 14; J: TRBJ1-2; size: medium-sized; V: TRBV28
DNA: TGTGCCAGCAGTTATACCCCGACAGGGGGTGTAGCAGATACGCAGTATTTT; CDR3: CASSYTPTGGVADTQYF; D: TRBD1; length: 17; J: TRBJ2-3; size: medium-sized; V: TRBV6-5
DNA: TGTGCCAGCACGGGACTAGCGGGAGGACGGGGGGAGCAGTTCTTC; CDR3: CASTGLAGGRGEQFF; D: TRBD2; length: 15; J: TRBJ2-1; size: few; V: TRBV2
DNA: TGTGCCAGCAGCCAAAGAACCACTAGTGGTTCGAACAATGAGCAGTTCTTC; CDR3: CASSQRTTSGSNNEQFF; D: -; length: 17; J: TRBJ2-1; size: many; V: TRBV14
DNA: TGTGCCAGCAGTTTTGGCTGGGGTGAAAAACTGTTTTTT; CDR3: CASSFGWGEKLFF; D: -; length: 13; J: TRBJ1-4; size: medium-sized; V: TRBV28
DNA: TGCAGTGCTAGAGACTACAGGGGGGAGACCCAGTACTTC; CDR3: CSARDYRGETQYF; D: TRBD1; length: 13; J: TRBJ2-5; size: -; V: TRBV20-1
DNA: TGTGCCAGCAACATGCAGGGAGGCTCACCCCTCCACTTT; CDR3: CASNMQGGSPLHF; D: -; length: 13; J: TRBJ1-6; size: medium-sized; V: TRBV6-5
DNA: TGTGCCAGATCCAAGGGACAGGCTATGTTCGATGAGCAGTTCTTC; CDR3: CARSKGQAMFDEQFF; D: -; length: 15; J: TRBJ2-1; size: -; V: TRBV3-2
DNA: TGTGCCAGCAGTGAAGCCTTGGGGGGGCTCGGCAATGAGCAGTTCTTC; CDR3: CASSEALGGLGNEQFF; D: -; length: 16; J: TRBJ2-1; size: -; V: TRBV6-1
DNA: TGTGCCAGCAGTTACTTAGCTAGCGGGATTATCGACGAGCAGTACTTC; CDR3: CASSYLASGIIDEQYF; D: TRBD2; length: 16; J: TRBJ2-7; size: medium-sized; V: TRBV6-2/TRBV6-3
DNA: TGTGCCAACTCACCCCTGGCCAGACAGAACATGAACACTGAAGCTTTCTTT; CDR3: CANSPLARQNMNTEAFF; D: -; length: 17; J: TRBJ1-1; size: -; V: TRBV18
DNA: TGTGCCAGCTCACCCGACAGGGGTAGTTACGAGCAGTACTTC; CDR3: CASSPDRGSYEQYF; D: TRBD1; length: 14; J: TRBJ2-7; size: medium-sized; V: TRBV18
DNA: TGCAGTGCTAGAGATGGAGCGGGAGGGCCAGATACGCAGTATTTT; CDR3: CSARDGAGGPDTQYF; D: TRBD2; length: 15; J: TRBJ2-3; size: few; V: TRBV20-1
DNA: TGTGCCAGCAGTTACTCCCGGGGCCGCCTAGCCAAAAACATTCAGTACTTC; CDR3: CASSYSRGRLAKNIQYF; D: -; length: 17; J: TRBJ2-4; size: -; V: TRBV6-2/TRBV6-3
DNA: TGTGCCTGGAGTGCGGGACAGATCTCAACTAATGAAAAACTGTTTTTT; CDR3: CAWSAGQISTNEKLFF; D: TRBD1; length: 16; J: TRBJ1-4; size: medium-sized; V: TRBV30
DNA: TGTGCCAGCACCCCCGCCGGGGGGCGGATGGGGGGTGGCTACACCTTC; CDR3: CASTPAGGRMGGGYTF; D: -; length: 16; J: TRBJ1-2; size: -; V: TRBV12-3/TRBV12-4
DNA: TGTGCCAGCAGCCCGAGGGGGGGCAGCTACGAGCAGTACTTC; CDR3: CASSPRGGSYEQYF; D: -; length: 14; J: TRBJ2-7; size: medium-sized; V: TRBV6-2/TRBV6-3
DNA: TGTGCCAGCTCACCAGCAGGGAACCGAGCAGATACGCAGTATTTT; CDR3: CASSPAGNRADTQYF; D: -; length: 15; J: TRBJ2-3; size: many; V: TRBV18
DNA: TGTGCCAGCAGCTTAGATTCCGGGGGGGTCCAATACGAGCAGTACTTC; CDR3: CASSLDSGGVQYEQYF; D: TRBD2; length: 16; J: TRBJ2-7; size: -; V: TRBV11-2
DNA: TGTGCCAGCACCCAAAATGCGGGGAGACCGAACACCGGGGAGCTGTTTTTT; CDR3: CASTQNAGRPNTGELFF; D: -; length: 17; J: TRBJ2-2; size: -; V: TRBV7-2
DNA: TGTGCCAGCAGTTTAACCCCGGGGAGTAGCAATCAGCCCCTGCATTTT; CDR3: CASSLTPGSSNQPLHF; D: -; length: 16; J: TRBJ1-5; size: -; V: TRBV6-5
DNA: TGTGCCAGCAGCCGGACGGCCCGGGGGGCGACAGATACGCAGTATTTT; CDR3: CASSRTARGATDTQYF; D: -; length: 16; J: TRBJ2-3; size: -; V: TRBV3-1
DNA: TGTGCCAGTAGTGCCTCAGGGAGAGAGACCCAGTACTTC; CDR3: CASSASGRETQYF; D: -; length: 13; J: TRBJ2-5; size: many; V: TRBV19
DNA: TGTGCCAGCAGTTCCTGGGGGGGCGCCGGAGTCCCCAGGAACTACGAGCAGTACTTC; CDR3: CASSSWGGAGVPRNYEQYF; D: -; length: 19; J: TRBJ2-7; size: -; V: TRBV6-5
DNA: TGTGCCAGCAACCCTGGGGGGCGCGGCTATGGCTACACCTTC; CDR3: CASNPGGRGYGYTF; D: -; length: 14; J: TRBJ1-2; size: many; V: TRBV6-5
DNA: TGTGCCAGCAACCGACAGGGCCCGCACAATGAGCAGTTCTTC; CDR3: CASNRQGPHNEQFF; D: TRBD1; length: 14; J: TRBJ2-1; size: many; V: TRBV5-6
DNA: TGCAGTGCTAGTACAGGGTTGGTTCAGCCCCAGCATTTT; CDR3: CSASTGLVQPQHF; D: -; length: 13; J: TRBJ1-5; size: few; V: TRBV20-1
DNA: TGTGCCAGCAGTCCTCATATGGGGTTAGACTATGGCTACACCTTC; CDR3: CASSPHMGLDYGYTF; D: -; length: 15; J: TRBJ1-2; size: medium-sized; V: TRBV28
DNA: TGTGCCAGCAGTTTAACGGGAGAACAAGAGACCCAGTACTTC; CDR3: CASSLTGEQETQYF; D: -; length: 14; J: TRBJ2-5; size: -; V: TRBV28
DNA: TGTGCCAGCAGCCAAGATCTTCCGGGACCGAAATCCGGGGAGCTGTTTTTT; CDR3: CASSQDLPGPKSGELFF; D: -; length: 17; J: TRBJ2-2; size: -; V: TRBV3-2
DNA: TGTGCCAGCAGTTTATCCCTGGATACGCAGTATTTT; CDR3: CASSLSLDTQYF; D: -; length: 12; J: TRBJ2-3; size: few; V: TRBV12-3/TRBV12-4
DNA: TGTGCCAGCAGTTACTCGTCTCCAGATATCACTGAAGCTTTCTTT; CDR3: CASSYSSPDITEAFF; D: -; length: 15; J: TRBJ1-1; size: medium-sized; V: TRBV6-2/TRBV6-3
DNA: TGTGCCAGCAGCCTTCGCGGGAAGGACACCATATATTTT; CDR3: CASSLRGKDTIYF; D: -; length: 13; J: TRBJ1-3; size: medium-sized; V: TRBV6-1
DNA: TGCAGTGCTACAACCCCAGCCGGAAGAGCGGGAGAGGGCTTTGTAGAGACCCAGTACTTC; CDR3: CSATTPAGRAGEGFVETQYF; D: TRBD2; length: 20; J: TRBJ2-5; size: few; V: TRBV20-1
DNA: TGTGCCAGCTCTCCAAACAGGGGAGAGACCCAGTACTTC; CDR3: CASSPNRGETQYF; D: TRBD1; length: 13; J: TRBJ2-5; size: many; V: TRBV18
DNA: TGTGCCAGCAGTTTCACAGGGGCGCTCTGGAATGAGCAGTTCTTC; CDR3: CASSFTGALWNEQFF; D: TRBD1; length: 15; J: TRBJ2-1; size: few; V: TRBV28
DNA: TGCAGTGCTTCCCAGGGTACGCCTGAAGCTTTCTTT; CDR3: CSASQGTPEAFF; D: -; length: 12; J: TRBJ1-1; size: -; V: TRBV20-1
DNA: TGTGCCAGCAGCCAAGACAGACAGGTCTCTGGAAACACCATATATTTT; CDR3: CASSQDRQVSGNTIYF; D: -; length: 16; J: TRBJ1-3; size: few; V: TRBV14
DNA: TGCAGTGCCCGAGAGGGATCATCGGGGAACACTGAAGCTTTCTTT; CDR3: CSAREGSSGNTEAFF; D: -; length: 15; J: TRBJ1-1; size: few; V: TRBV20-1
DNA: TGTGCCAGCAGCCAAATAGGGCTAGCGGGAGTCAATGAGCAGTTCTTC; CDR3: CASSQIGLAGVNEQFF; D: TRBD2; length: 16; J: TRBJ2-1; size: -; V: TRBV14
DNA: TGTGCCAGCAGACGGGGGACTAGCGGGGGATACGAGCAGTACTTC; CDR3: CASRRGTSGGYEQYF; D: TRBD2; length: 15; J: TRBJ2-7; size: -; V: TRBV12-3/TRBV12-4
DNA: TGTGCCAGCAGCCAAGATCTCCTCTCTGGGGCCAACGTCCTGACTTTC; CDR3: CASSQDLLSGANVLTF; D: -; length: 16; J: TRBJ2-6; size: -; V: TRBV3-1
DNA: TGTGCCAGCTCAAAGGGCGTAACGCAACGGGAGACACAGTACTTC; CDR3: CASSKGVTQRETQYF; D: -; length: 15; J: TRBJ2-7; size: -; V: TRBV18
DNA: TGTGCCAGTAGTATAGATTGGGCAGGGAGCAATCAGCCCCAGCATTTT; CDR3: CASSIDWAGSNQPQHF; D: -; length: 16; J: TRBJ1-5; size: medium-sized; V: TRBV19
DNA: TGCAGTGCGGAAGCAGGAGGAAGATACGAGCAGTACTTC; CDR3: CSAEAGGRYEQYF; D: -; length: 13; J: TRBJ2-7; size: -; V: TRBV20-1